These 24 T cell receptor beta chains share one sample of origin, sequenced in a study of blood T cell repertoires in COVID-19. Assay used: immunoSEQ multiplex PCR; TCRdb lists only in-frame clones, some missing. The table includes about 190,000 clones, approximately 84% detected once. The sequencing sample was made of PBMCs or T cells enriched from blood (not recorded which). Source of these receptors: a woman under 40 who had recovered from COVID-19.

J is TRBJ1-1 and V is TRBV11-2, with unresolved D. The V end lost 2 bases, the J end lost 6 bases, and 13 bases lay between the germline ends. The V gene's germline CDR1 is SGHAT and CDR2 FQNNGV. The CDR3 is 14 residues long. The CDR3 sequence is CASSLRSTSPEAFF. In DNA form, the CDR3 reads TGTGCCAGCAGCTTAAGGAGTACCAGCCCTGAAGCTTTCTTT.

This chain uses TRBV7-2 with TRBJ1-5, with 8 bases lining up with TRBD1. There are 14 residues in the CDR3. V trimming: 6 bases; J trimming: 7 bases; junction bases outside the gene matches: 8. The germline gives CDR1 SGHTA, CDR2 FQGNSA. Here the CDR3 DNA reads TGTGCCAGCAGATGGACAGGGTCAGGACAGCCCCAGCATTTT. It specifies CASRWTGSGQPQHF. The full variable domain, rest sourced from reference TRBV7-2 and TRBJ1-5, is GAGVSQSPSNKVTEKGKDVELRCDPISGHTALYWYRQSLGQGLEFLIYFQGNSAPDKSGLPSDRFSAERTGGSVSTLTIQRTQQEDSAVYLCASRWTGSGQPQHFGDGTRLSIL.

The chain employs TRBV13 and TRBJ2-3; 7 nucleotides line up with TRBD2. With 0 bases clipped from V and 0 bases from J, the junction kept 6 bases outside the gene matches. The CDR3 length is 17 residues. Germline V gene lookup returns CDR1 PRHDT and CDR2 FYEKMQ (reference sequence). This chain's CDR3 is CASSLGTSATSTDTQYF. CDR3 in DNA: TGTGCCAGCAGCTTAGGAACTAGCGCCACTAGCACAGATACGCAGTATTTT.

The V gene is TRBV10-3, the J gene TRBJ2-3, with 15 bases matching TRBD2. Germline CDR1 reads ENHRY; CDR2 reads SYGVKD. The CDR3 runs to 16 residues. Trimming removed 4 bases from V and 6 bases from J; junction bases left unmatched: 5. As DNA, the CDR3 is TGTGCCATCAGTGGGACTAGCGGGGGGGCATGGGATACGCAGTATTTT. Translated: CAISGTSGGAWDTQYF.

The rearrangement uses TRBV11-3 and TRBJ2-7, with TRBD1 matching 8 bases. Germline V gives CDR1 SGHNT, CDR2 YENEEA. The CDR3 length is 12 residues. Trimming removed 7 bases from V and 5 bases from J; junction bases left unmatched: 4. The CDR3 region has the DNA TGTGCCAGCATTCTGGACAGGGACGAGCAGTACTTC. It translates to CASILDRDEQYF.

The CDR3 DNA sequence: TGTGCCAGCAGCCCCCAGGGTGTCGATCAGCCCCAGCATTTT. It codes for CASSPQGVDQPQHF. The chain joins TRBV7-2 to TRBJ1-5; D is possibly TRBD1 (5 bases). This CDR3 is 14 amino acids long. Germline V gene lookup returns CDR1 SGHTA and CDR2 FQGNSA. Trimming left V 5 bases short and J 5 bases short, with 13 bases between.

J is TRBJ1-6 and V is TRBV7-8, with 9 bases identical to TRBD1. V shed 1 base and J 4 bases; nucleotides not matched to a gene: 11. The CDR3 has 19 amino acids. The germline gives CDR1 SGHVS, CDR2 FQNEAQ. The CDR3 DNA reads TGTGCCAGCAGCTTAGGGGGCCGGGACAGGGCCTATTATAATTCACCCCTCCACTTT. It is translated as CASSLGGRDRAYYNSPLHF.

The table lists this clone with a few counts. This chain connects TRBV6-5 to TRBJ2-1; 7 bases are shared with TRBD2. With 11 bases clipped from V and 10 bases from J, the junction kept 5 bases outside the gene matches. CDR3 length equals 10 residues. Germline lookup yields CDR1 MNHEY and CDR2 SVGAGI. The CDR3: CALMRGEQFF. The CDR3 DNA is TGTGCCCTTATGCGGGGGGAGCAGTTCTTC.

By share of the sample, this clone is medium-sized. The V call is TRBV3-1 (or the pseudogene TRBV3-2), the J call TRBJ1-3; no reliable D call. Germline loops: CDR1 LGHDT, CDR2 YNNKEL (reference sequence). Trimming pared 5 bases from V and 2 bases from J, leaving 13 bases between. This CDR3 has 15 residues. CDR3 sequence: CASSSVPTPGNTIYF. The CDR3 DNA is TGTGCCAGCAGCTCGGTCCCGACTCCTGGAAACACCATATATTTT.

This chain uses TRBV28 with TRBJ1-4; D is unresolved. Trimming cost V 4 bases and J 4 bases, with 4 bases left between them. Germline V CDR1 and CDR2: MDHEN, SYDVKM. CDR3 length: 12 amino acids. CDR3 bases: TGTGCCAGCAGTTCGTTTAATGAAAAACTGTTTTTT. This encodes CASSSFNEKLFF.

This chain links TRBV7-9 with TRBJ2-3; D might be TRBD2 (6 bases). Between the trimmed V and J ends, which lost 3 bases and 5 bases, there was a span of 15 bases. CDR1 is SEHNR, CDR2 FQNEAQ, per germline (reference sequence). CDR3 length: 15 residues. CDR3 nucleotides: TGTGCCAGCAGCTTTGGGACCCGGCGGGGAGATACGCAGTATTTT. Protein: CASSFGTRRGDTQYF.

This clone was found once. This rearrangement joins TRBV14 to TRBJ2-7; the D gene is possibly TRBD2 (6 bases). V was cut by 4 bases and J by 4 bases, with 14 bases left in between. The CDR3 spans 14 residues. Germline-derived CDR1 and CDR2 are SGHDN and FVKESK. The CDR3 DNA sequence: TGTGCCAGCAGCCTCGGGGGTACCAAGTACGAGCAGTACTTC. This translates into CASSLGGTKYEQYF.

The CDR3 bases are TGTGCCAGCAGCCCCGACAGGTGGGGCTATGGCTACACCTTC. It is translated as CASSPDRWGYGYTF. The chain is built from TRBV11-2 and TRBJ1-2, with TRBD1 as a possible D gene (6 bases). V was trimmed by 5 bases and J by 4 bases, leaving 14 bases between them. This CDR3 contains 14 residues. Germline V CDR1 and CDR2: SGHAT, FQNNGV. Together with reference TRBV11-2 and TRBJ1-2, the CDR3 gives the full variable domain: EAGVAQSPRYKIIEKRQSVAFWCNPISGHATLYWYQQILGQGPKLLIQFQNNGVVDDSQLPKDRFSAERLKGVDSTLKIQPAKLEDSAVYLCASSPDRWGYGYTFGSGTRLTVV.

The CDR3 DNA follows: TGTGCCAGCAGCTTAGATCGACAGGGGGTTCAAAATTCACCCCTCCACTTT. The encoded protein is CASSLDRQGVQNSPLHF. The chain recombines TRBV11-2 with TRBJ1-6, with TRBD1 matching 9 bases. V gave up 0 bases and J gave up 7 bases; unmatched junction bases: 7. The CDR3 is made up of 17 amino acids. CDR1 and CDR2 from the germline V gene are SGHAT and FQNNGV.

The chain joins TRBV5-8 to TRBJ2-1; tentatively, D is TRBD1 (5 bases). Germline V gene data show CDR1 as SGHTS and CDR2 as YDEGEE. The CDR3 loop spans 15 amino acids. V lost 3 bases to trimming and J lost 6 bases, with 16 bases between them. The CDR3: CASSWGPRMVNEQFF. CDR3 DNA: TGTGCCAGCAGCTGGGGCCCCCGAATGGTCAATGAGCAGTTCTTC.

The chain joins TRBV7-8 to TRBJ1-2; D remains unclear. This CDR3 has 11 amino acids. V was shortened by 3 bases and J by 8 bases, with 7 bases between the two germline ends. The V gene's germline CDR1 is SGHVS and CDR2 FQNEAQ. The CDR3 reads CASSFGEGYTF. CDR3 sequence (DNA): TGTGCCAGCAGCTTTGGGGAGGGCTACACCTTC.

The V call is TRBV5-8, the J call TRBJ1-2; D may be TRBD1 (6 bases). V was cut by 3 bases and J by 4 bases, with 7 bases left in between. CDR3 size: 12 residues. Germline V gene sequence: CDR1 SGHTS, CDR2 YDEGEE. The CDR3 is CASSSTGYGYTF. The CDR3 DNA sequence: TGTGCCAGCAGCTCGACAGGCTATGGCTACACCTTC.

V and J are TRBV5-1 and TRBJ2-1; TRBD2 agrees at 8 bases. The CDR3 extends over 15 amino acids. Germline-derived CDR1 and CDR2 are SGHRS and YFSETQ. With V trimmed by 2 bases and J by 4 bases, 5 bases remained unmatched. The CDR3 coding sequence is TGCGCCAGCAGCTTCGGGCTAGCGGGTTACAATGAGCAGTTCTTC. This translates into CASSFGLAGYNEQFF.

This rearrangement joins TRBV7-2 to TRBJ1-1; no reliable D call. CDR3 length equals 13 residues. Trimming shortened V by 7 bases and J by 1 base, and 10 bases separated the two germline ends. The germline CDR1 and CDR2 sequences are SGHTA and FQGNSA. This CDR3 reads CASILGGNTEAFF. Written as DNA, the CDR3 is TGTGCCAGCATCCTGGGAGGGAACACTGAAGCTTTCTTT.

The chain employs TRBV7-8 and TRBJ1-4, with D unresolved. Germline CDR1 and CDR2: SGHVS and FQNEAQ. Trimming removed 4 bases at V and 0 bases at J, with 9 bases between. This CDR3 region has 15 residues. The CDR3 DNA follows: TGTGCCAGCAGCTCCCGGGAGGCAACTAATGAAAAACTGTTTTTT. It is translated as CASSSREATNEKLFF. The complete variable domain, with remaining parts taken from reference TRBV7-8 and TRBJ1-4, reads GAGVSQSPRYKVAKRGQDVALRCDPISGHVSLFWYQQALGQGPEFLTYFQNEAQLDKSGLPSDRFFAERPEGSVSTLKIQRTQQEDSAVYLCASSSREATNEKLFFGSGTQLSVL.

This clone appeared once. The rearrangement uses TRBV28 and TRBJ1-5, with D hard to call. This CDR3 has 14 amino acids. Germline loops: CDR1 MDHEN, CDR2 SYDVKM. With 3 bases removed from V and 6 bases from J, the gap between germline ends came to 12 bases. The CDR3 nucleotides read TGTGCCAGCAGTTTTTCAACCCCGGGTCAGCCCCAGCATTTT. This translates into CASSFSTPGQPQHF. The full variable domain, its missing parts supplied by reference TRBV28 and TRBJ1-5, is DVKVTQSSRYLVKRTGEKVFLECVQDMDHENMFWYRQDPGLGLRLIYFSYDVKMKEKGDIPEGYSVSREKKERFSLILESASTNQTSMYLCASSFSTPGQPQHFGDGTRLSIL.

The rearrangement uses TRBV10-3 and TRBJ2-5; the D is unclear. V shed 4 bases and J shed 1 base, with 10 bases lying between them. The CDR3 contains 14 residues. Germline values: CDR1 ENHRY, CDR2 SYGVKD. The CDR3 is CAISGLAVQETQYF. The CDR3 bases are TGTGCCATCAGTGGACTCGCGGTCCAAGAGACCCAGTACTTC.

In this sample, this clone turned up many times. This chain connects TRBV5-1 to TRBJ1-2, with 10 bases matching TRBD1. Per the germline V gene, CDR1 is SGHRS and CDR2 is YFSETQ. V was clipped by 4 bases and J by 5 bases; unmatched bases: 5. The CDR3 covers 14 residues. CDR3 bases: TGCGCCAGCAGCGAACCGGGACAGGGGTATGGCTACACCTTC. Translated, it gives CASSEPGQGYGYTF.

J is TRBJ2-2 and V is TRBV6-1; possibly TRBD2 for D (7 bases). V was trimmed by 1 base and J by 5 bases, leaving 11 bases between them. The germline V gene has CDR1 MNHNS and CDR2 SASEGT. The CDR3 runs to 15 residues. The CDR3 sequence is CASSEDAGATGELFF. CDR3 bases: TGTGCCAGCAGTGAAGACGCGGGGGCGACCGGGGAGCTGTTTTTT.